These T cell receptor beta chains were read from a single sample in a study of post-analysis software for immune sequencing data. TCRdb reanalysed the PCR reads using MiXCR and keeps one entry per CDR3 protein. The profile shows hundreds of thousands of distinct CDR3 sequences, roughly 50% of them singletons. Material: blood. The receptors originated from a girl aged 10 to 17 with multiple sclerosis. Each CDR3 is given with its conserved first and last residue. The D gene is left open where the match is weak.

v_call	j_call	cdr3_length	d_call	cdr3_aa
TRBV20-1	TRBJ2-3	16	TRBD1	CSARGGQGPSTDTQYF
TRBV29-1	TRBJ2-1	14	TRBD2	CSVLRLAGQNEQFF
TRBV29-1	TRBJ2-3	14	TRBD1	CSVEGRGRADTQYF
TRBV6-1	TRBJ2-4	17	NA	CASSPQRQGLAKNIQYF
TRBV12-3/TRBV12-4	TRBJ1-2	15	TRBD1	CASSLLPRGQHGYTF
TRBV5-5	TRBJ2-7	14	NA	CASSTGISSYEQYF
TRBV4-1	TRBJ2-7	19	TRBD2	CASSQDELGTSGFSYEQYF
TRBV20-1	TRBJ2-2	16	TRBD1	CSARDDRGLDTGELFF
TRBV9	TRBJ1-1	12	NA	CASPPSGPEAFF
TRBV12-3/TRBV12-4	TRBJ1-5	16	NA	CASSLSTGTGNQPQHF
TRBV7-9	TRBJ2-5	18	NA	CASSSHGALAVDQETQYF
TRBV7-9	TRBJ2-5	16	NA	CASSLEGSLLQETQYF
TRBV10-3	TRBJ2-1	13	TRBD2	CAIRLAGYNEQFF
TRBV7-3	TRBJ2-1	15	TRBD2	CACSSGTSRGNEQFF
TRBV4-2	TRBJ2-3	16	TRBD2	CASSQWSSGGSDTQYF
TRBV7-2	TRBJ2-5	16	TRBD2	CASSLSLGLAGETQYF
TRBV6-5	TRBJ2-2	14	NA	CASNRDVNTGELFF
TRBV6-5	TRBJ1-1	13	NA	CASTDITVKKAFF
TRBV12-5	TRBJ2-6	12	NA	CASAFRANVLTF
TRBV12-3/TRBV12-4	TRBJ2-7	17	NA	CASSLEYRFRRVYEQYF
TRBV4-2	TRBJ1-2	14	NA	CASSQGPGTYGYTF
TRBV6-6	TRBJ1-6	17	NA	CASSYGRGEAYNSPLHF
TRBV20-1	TRBJ2-1	15	TRBD1	CSARAVTGQAGEQFF
TRBV2	TRBJ2-7	12	TRBD2	CASTRLAGEQYF
TRBV25-1	TRBJ2-7	14	NA	CASSEKQSSYEQYF
TRBV7-3	TRBJ2-1	16	NA	CASSPAFRVGDNEQFF
TRBV7-9	TRBJ2-7	16	TRBD1	CASSFGDRGFSYEQYF
TRBV10-3	TRBJ2-3	12	NA	CAIIVTPDTQYF
TRBV9	TRBJ2-1	15	NA	CASSVEQGHYNEQFF
TRBV6-6	TRBJ1-1	14	TRBD1	CASNPQGAGTEAFF
TRBV7-3	NA	15	NA	CASSLTGGIAYEQYF
TRBV7-9	TRBJ2-3	13	NA	CASRLGLTDTQYF
TRBV4-1	TRBJ2-7	14	TRBD1	CASSQVSGGHEQYF